Sequencing of this T cell receptor (beta chain) was carried out in a study of blood T cell repertoires in COVID-19. Across the whole study: T cells, B-cell-depleted T cells, or PBMCs supplied cDNA or gDNA.

After removal of 5 bases from V and 0 bases from J, the junction contained 5 bases not matched to a gene. CDR3 size: 17 residues. Germline CDR1 SGHTA, CDR2 FQGNSA. In the original analysis: Amplifying reference gene primers gave estimates of nucleated cell counts. Assay used: immunoSEQ multiplex PCR; TCRdb lists only in-frame clones, some missing. V and J calls plus clone size are reproduced from that table; the DNA served to infer D and trimming. Of approximately 79,000 clones in the sample, 84% are singletons; the top ten hold about 20%. The chain joins TRBV7-2 to TRBJ2-4, with 12 positions matching TRBD2. The receptor was derived from a woman aged 50 to 60 with acute or convalescent COVID-19. The sequencing input was peripheral blood. CDR3 bases: TGTGCCAGCAGCCGGACACTAGCGGGAGGAGCCAAAAACATTCAGTACTTC. It specifies CASSRTLAGGAKNIQYF. The full variable domain, with the rest looked up from reference TRBV7-2 and TRBJ2-4, is GAGVSQSPSNKVTEKGKDVELRCDPISGHTALYWYRQSLGQGLEFLIYFQGNSAPDKSGLPSDRFSAERTGGSVSTLTIQRTQQEDSAVYLCASSRTLAGGAKNIQYFGAGTRLSVL.